Here is one T cell receptor (beta chain) with its context. The sample is drawn from a study of cytomegalovirus exposure and HLA in healthy donors. V dropped 0 bases and J dropped 4; count of bases not matched to a gene: 6. The CDR3 is 16 residues long. Germline V gene data show CDR1 as SGHRS and CDR2 as YFSETQ. The PCR used 60 Vbeta and 13 Jbeta primers. The table came from immunoSEQ multiplex PCR; TCRdb's copy has only in-frame clones and leaves some out. The sample comprises roughly 160,000 clones, about 80% of which are singletons, and 8.5% to 10% rests with the top ten. The source material was PBMCs. The V gene is TRBV5-1, the J gene TRBJ2-3; 9 bases fit TRBD2. This sequence originates from a man aged 18 to 35 in good health and CMV-seropositive. The CDR3 region has the DNA TGCGCCAGCAGCTTGGTCCCTAGCGGGATAGCAGATACGCAGTATTTT. It specifies CASSLVPSGIADTQYF.